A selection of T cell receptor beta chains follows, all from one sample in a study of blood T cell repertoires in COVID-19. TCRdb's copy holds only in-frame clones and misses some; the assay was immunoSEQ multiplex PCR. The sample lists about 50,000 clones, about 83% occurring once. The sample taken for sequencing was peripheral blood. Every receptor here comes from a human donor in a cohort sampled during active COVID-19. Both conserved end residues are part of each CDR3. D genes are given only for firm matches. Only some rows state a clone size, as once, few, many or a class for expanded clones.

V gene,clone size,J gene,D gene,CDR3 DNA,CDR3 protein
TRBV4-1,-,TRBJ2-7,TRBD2,TGCGCCAGCAGCCCGGCTATTGGTAGCGGGGGGACGTACGAGCAGTACTTC,CASSPAIGSGGTYEQYF
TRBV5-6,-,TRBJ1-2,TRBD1,TGTGCCAGCAGCTACAGGGGTCCGGGTGGCTACACCTTC,CASSYRGPGGYTF
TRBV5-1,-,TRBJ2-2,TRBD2,TGCGCCAGCAGCTGGAGGCTAGCGGCGAACACCGGGGAGCTGTTTTTT,CASSWRLAANTGELFF
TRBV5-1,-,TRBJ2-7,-,TGCGCCAGCAGCTTGGAAACAGCGGACCTTGGGGAGCAGTACTTC,CASSLETADLGEQYF
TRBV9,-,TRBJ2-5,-,TGTGCCAGCAGCCCCAGGGGAGCTTCCCAAGAGACCCAGTACTTC,CASSPRGASQETQYF
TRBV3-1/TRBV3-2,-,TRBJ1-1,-,TGTGCCAGCAGCCAATGGACAGCTGAAGCTTTCTTT,CASSQWTAEAFF
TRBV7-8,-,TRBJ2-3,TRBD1,TGTGCCAGCAGCCTCCGGGACAGCTATGATACGCAGTATTTT,CASSLRDSYDTQYF
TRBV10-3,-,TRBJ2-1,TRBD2,TGTGCCATCAGTGATTCCTTTAGCGGGAGTAATGAGCAGTTCTTC,CAISDSFSGSNEQFF
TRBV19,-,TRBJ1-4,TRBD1,TGTGCCAGTAGTACCTATCTCACAGGGGAGCCTGAAAAACTGTTTTTT,CASSTYLTGEPEKLFF
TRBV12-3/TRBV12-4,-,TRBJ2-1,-,TGTGCCAGCAGTTTTCTCCACAATGAGCAGTTCTTC,CASSFLHNEQFF
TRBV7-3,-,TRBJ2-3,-,TGTGCCAGCAGCTTCCGACTATCCCCCACTAGCACAGATACGCAGTATTTT,CASSFRLSPTSTDTQYF
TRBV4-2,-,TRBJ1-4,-,TGTGCCAGCAGCCAGAACCCGAGCGAAAAACTGTTTTTT,CASSQNPSEKLFF
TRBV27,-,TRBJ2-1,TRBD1,TGTGCCAGCAGTTTAGCCGGGACAGCCTACAATGAGCAGTTCTTC,CASSLAGTAYNEQFF
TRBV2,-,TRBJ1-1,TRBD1,TGTGCCAGCAGTGTGGCCGGGACAGCGAACACTGAAGCTTTCTTT,CASSVAGTANTEAFF
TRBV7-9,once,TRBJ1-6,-,TGTGCCAGCAGCCCCCCGGGACACCTTAATTCACCCCTCCACTTT,CASSPPGHLNSPLHF
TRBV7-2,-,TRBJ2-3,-,TGTGCCAGCAGCTTAGATCGGCAGGGTAGCACAGATACGCAGTATTTT,CASSLDRQGSTDTQYF
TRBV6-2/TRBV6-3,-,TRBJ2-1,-,TGTGCCAGCAGCTTTTACTCCTACAATGAGCAGTTCTTC,CASSFYSYNEQFF
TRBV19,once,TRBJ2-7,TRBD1,TGTGCCAGCCGATGGGCGGGACAGGGAGGGTACGAGCAGTACTTC,CASRWAGQGGYEQYF
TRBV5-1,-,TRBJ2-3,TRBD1,TGCGCCAGCAGCTCCGGACAGGGGGCGCAAGCAGATACGCAGTATTTT,CASSSGQGAQADTQYF
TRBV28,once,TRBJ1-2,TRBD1,TGTGCCAGCAGTGACCCGACAGGGGGCTCCGCTAACTATGGCTACACCTTC,CASSDPTGGSANYGYTF
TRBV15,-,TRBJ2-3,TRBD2,TGTGCCACCAGCACTGGTTCCTCGGGGGGAATCACAGATACGCAGTATTTT,CATSTGSSGGITDTQYF
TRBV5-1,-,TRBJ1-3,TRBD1,TGCGCCAGCAGCTGGACAGGGGCTTCCTCTGGAAACACCATATATTTT,CASSWTGASSGNTIYF
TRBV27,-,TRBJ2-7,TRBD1,TGTGCCAGCGAGGGGTCGGACAGGGGGCACTACGAGCAGTACTTC,CASEGSDRGHYEQYF
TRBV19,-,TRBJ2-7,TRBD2,TGTGCCAGTAGTCCGGGGAGTAGCGGGAGGATGGAGCAGTACTTC,CASSPGSSGRMEQYF
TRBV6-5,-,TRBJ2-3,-,TGTGCCAGCGGACTTACACCTTCTAGCACAGATACGCAGTATTTT,CASGLTPSSTDTQYF
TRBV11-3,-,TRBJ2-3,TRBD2,TGTGCCAGCAGCTTAGAGATCAAGCGGGGGGTTGGGGATACGCAGTATTTT,CASSLEIKRGVGDTQYF
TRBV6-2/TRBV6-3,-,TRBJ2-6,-,TGTGCCAGCATCCCACAGGGCCTCGGGGCCAACGTCCTGACTTTC,CASIPQGLGANVLTF
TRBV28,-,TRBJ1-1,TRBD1,TGTGCCAGCAGTAGCAACGACAGGGGGCCGGTCCCTGAAGCTTTCTTT,CASSSNDRGPVPEAFF
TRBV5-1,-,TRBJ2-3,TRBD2,TGCGCCAGCAGCTCGGGGCGCCAGGGAGGCCTAGCGGAGGGAGATACGCAGTATTTT,CASSSGRQGGLAEGDTQYF
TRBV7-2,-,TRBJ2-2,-,TGTGCCAGCAGCTTAGTGCTAGCCCCCGGGGAGCTGTTTTTT,CASSLVLAPGELFF
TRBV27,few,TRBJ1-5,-,TGTGCCAGCAGTAGCGGTGGGATCATCAATCAGCCCCAGCATTTT,CASSSGGIINQPQHF
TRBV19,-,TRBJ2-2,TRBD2,TGTGCCAGTAGTATAAAAGCGGGAGGGCCGCGCACCGGGGAGCTGTTTTTT,CASSIKAGGPRTGELFF
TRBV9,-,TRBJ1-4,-,TGTGCCAGCAGCTTTTATGAGGCAGCTAATGAAAAACTGTTTTTT,CASSFYEAANEKLFF
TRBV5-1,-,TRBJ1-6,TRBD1,TGCGCCAGCAGCGCAGGACAGGACCATTCACCCCTCCACTTT,CASSAGQDHSPLHF
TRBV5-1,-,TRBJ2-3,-,TGCGCCAGCACCCTGGGAGGCGGCCGCACAGATACGCAGTATTTT,CASTLGGGRTDTQYF
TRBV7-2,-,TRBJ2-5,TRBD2,TGTGCCAGCAGCTTAACTCGACTAGCGGGGGGGATCTCGGAGACCCAGTACTTC,CASSLTRLAGGISETQYF
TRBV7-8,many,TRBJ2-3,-,TGTGCCAGCAGCTTAGAGCGGAGAGGCACAGATACGCAGTATTTT,CASSLERRGTDTQYF
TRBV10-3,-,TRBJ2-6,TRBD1,TGTGCCATCAGTGAAGGGACAGGCACCTCTGGGGCCAACGTCCTGACTTTC,CAISEGTGTSGANVLTF
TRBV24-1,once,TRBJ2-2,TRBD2,TGTGCCACCTCACTAGCGGGAGGGACCGGGGAGCTGTTTTTT,CATSLAGGTGELFF
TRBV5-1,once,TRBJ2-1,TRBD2,TGCGCCAGCAGCCCGGTGACTCCCCAGCGGGGTTACAATGAGCAGTTCTTC,CASSPVTPQRGYNEQFF
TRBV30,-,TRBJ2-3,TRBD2,TGTGCCTGGAATAGCGTGCCGGGAGGAGGTACGCAGTATTTT,CAWNSVPGGGTQYF
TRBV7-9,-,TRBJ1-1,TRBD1,TGTGCCAGCAGATCCGGGACAGGGGTTGCTGAAGCTTTCTTT,CASRSGTGVAEAFF
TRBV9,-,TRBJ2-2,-,TGTGCCAGCAGCGTAGGGACTCCCGGGGAGCTGTTTTTT,CASSVGTPGELFF
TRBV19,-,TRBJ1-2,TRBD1,TGTGCCAGTAGTACCCAGGACAGGGGATATGGCTACACCTTC,CASSTQDRGYGYTF
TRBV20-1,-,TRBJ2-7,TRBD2,TGCAGTGCTAGTCAAGCGGGAGGGCCCGAGCAGTACTTC,CSASQAGGPEQYF
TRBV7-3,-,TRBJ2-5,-,TGTGCCAGCAGCTTAGGGGACTCCCAGAGAGAGACCCAGTACTTC,CASSLGDSQRETQYF
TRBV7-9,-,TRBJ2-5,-,TGTGCCAGCAGCTTAAGGGGCGCAGGGGCCAACAATAAGGAGACCCAGTACTTC,CASSLRGAGANNKETQYF
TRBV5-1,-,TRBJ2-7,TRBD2,TGCGCCAGCAGCCCGCGGACTAGCTCGGGCGAGCAGTACTTC,CASSPRTSSGEQYF
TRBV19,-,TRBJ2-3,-,TGTGCCAGTAGTATAAGCGGAAGCACAGATACGCAGTATTTT,CASSISGSTDTQYF
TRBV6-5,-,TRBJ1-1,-,TGTGCCAGCAGTATAGTGCAGGGGAGTTCTGAAGCTTTCTTT,CASSIVQGSSEAFF
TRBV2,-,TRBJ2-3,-,TGTGCCAGCAGTGAGAGGGGGTTCGGAGATACGCAGTATTTT,CASSERGFGDTQYF